This is a list of T cell receptor beta chains from one sample in a study of immune evolution from preneoplasia to lung adenocarcinoma. Here immunoSEQ multiplex PCR was the method, and the copy in TCRdb shows in-frame clones only, minus some. This table holds 8,800 or so clones, more than 70% found once. Sample: FFPE adjacent normal lung tissue. The receptors come from a person aged 70 to 85 with lung adenocarcinoma. CDR3s include the opening cysteine and the closing phenylalanine or tryptophan. D genes are given only for firm matches. A clone size is listed for some rows: how often the clone was seen (once, few, many), or a class if it is expanded.

TRBJ2-7 NA TRBV6-4 NA CASHVPPSYEQYF TGTGCCAGTCATGTCCCGCCTTCCTACGAGCAGTACTTC
TRBJ1-1 NA TRBV20-1 NA CSARENTEAFF TGCAGTGCTAGGGAGAACACTGAAGCTTTCTTT
TRBJ1-2 NA TRBV28 large CASSLQAAGGYTF TGTGCCAGCAGTTTACAGGCAGCTGGTGGCTACACCTTC
TRBJ2-2 NA TRBV28 once CASSLGVVNTGELFF TGTGCCAGCAGTTTAGGGGTAGTAAACACCGGGGAGCTGTTTTTT
TRBJ1-2 NA TRBV9 NA CASSVEGGNYGYTF TGTGCCAGCAGCGTAGAAGGGGGTAACTATGGCTACACCTTC
TRBJ2-7 TRBD1 TRBV6-1 NA CASKRQGDDEQYF TGTGCCAGCAAAAGACAGGGGGACGACGAGCAGTACTTC
TRBJ2-3 NA TRBV30 NA CAWSVQAAGADTQYF TGTGCCTGGAGTGTACAAGCGGCCGGGGCAGATACGCAGTATTTT
TRBJ2-1 TRBD2 TRBV30 NA CAKWDYYNEQFF TGTGCCAAATGGGACTACTACAATGAGCAGTTCTTC
TRBJ1-5 NA TRBV2 NA CASGSGDNQPQHF TGTGCCAGTGGGTCGGGGGATAATCAGCCCCAGCATTTT
TRBJ1-1 NA TRBV9 NA CASSAPQGGAEAFF TGTGCCAGCAGCGCCCCTCAAGGGGGGGCTGAAGCTTTCTTT
TRBJ2-5 TRBD2 TRBV7-6 NA CASSLSSGSSETQYF TGTGCCAGCAGCTTAAGTAGCGGGAGTTCGGAGACCCAGTACTTC
TRBJ1-6 NA TRBV9 NA CASSDPGAAASPLHF TGTGCCAGCAGCGACCCAGGGGCCGCTGCTTCACCCCTCCACTTT
TRBJ2-3 TRBD2 TRBV10-3 NA CAIGGGGRDTQYF TGTGCCATTGGAGGCGGGGGGCGGGATACGCAGTATTTT
TRBJ2-2 TRBD2 TRBV10-1 NA CASSDGAGAGELFF TGCGCCAGCAGTGACGGTGCGGGGGCCGGGGAGCTGTTTTTT
TRBJ1-2 TRBD1 TRBV5-4 few CASSPSTGSYGYTF TGTGCCAGCAGCCCCTCGACAGGGTCCTATGGCTACACCTTC
TRBJ1-1 NA TRBV30 NA CAWSVGQRNTEAFF TGTGCCTGGAGTGTAGGCCAGAGGAACACTGAAGCTTTCTTT
TRBJ2-5 TRBD1 TRBV28 NA CASTRYPPGQGETQYF TGTGCCAGCACTCGATATCCCCCGGGACAGGGGGAGACCCAGTACTTC
TRBJ1-5 NA TRBV5-4 NA CASSPSPNQPQHF TGTGCCAGCAGCCCGTCCCCCAATCAGCCCCAGCATTTT
TRBJ2-7 NA TRBV27 few CASSLSTVYNEQYF TGTGCCAGCAGTTTATCCACAGTGTATAACGAGCAGTACTTC
TRBJ2-7 NA TRBV14 NA CASSLRGIGEQYF TGTGCCAGCAGCCTCAGGGGAATAGGTGAGCAGTACTTC
TRBJ2-3 NA TRBV11-2 NA CASSLDPGSTDTQYF TGTGCCAGCAGCTTAGACCCCGGCAGCACAGATACGCAGTATTTT
TRBJ1-2 NA TRBV7-3 NA CASSSFGSNYGYTF TGTGCCAGCAGCTCATTCGGATCTAACTATGGCTACACCTTC
TRBJ2-7 NA TRBV30 NA CAWSVPYEQYF TGTGCCTGGAGTGTACCCTACGAGCAGTACTTC
TRBJ1-3 NA TRBV5-6 NA CASSLAGTSGNTIYF TGTGCCAGCAGCTTGGCTGGGACGTCTGGAAACACCATATATTTT
TRBJ1-2 TRBD1 TRBV27 few CASSFATGVNYGYTF TGTGCCAGCAGTTTCGCGACAGGGGTTAACTATGGCTACACCTTC
TRBJ2-3 NA TRBV10-3 NA CASRRGETDTQYF TGTGCCAGTCGGAGGGGGGAAACAGATACGCAGTATTTT
TRBJ1-4 NA TRBV13 NA CASSLWGLDEKLFF TGTGCCAGCAGCTTATGGGGGTTGGATGAAAAACTGTTTTTT
TRBJ2-1 NA TRBV11-3 NA CASSWGDDNEQFF TGTGCCAGCAGCTGGGGGGACGACAATGAGCAGTTCTTC
TRBJ1-5 TRBD1 TRBV19 NA CASSTPGQGDYQPQHF TGTGCCAGTAGTACCCCGGGACAGGGGGATTATCAGCCCCAGCATTTT
TRBJ2-2 NA TRBV5-1 NA CASSLRAGVATGELFF TGCGCCAGCAGCTTGAGGGCAGGGGTCGCGACCGGGGAGCTGTTTTTT
TRBJ1-1 NA TRBV7-9 NA CASSGDNAEAFF TGTGCCAGCAGCGGGGACAACGCTGAAGCTTTCTTT
TRBJ1-5 NA TRBV6-6 NA CASGTRLAGGNQPQHF TGTGCCAGCGGCACCAGGTTGGCGGGGGGCAATCAGCCCCAGCATTTT
TRBJ1-1 NA TRBV20-1 NA CSAVRGTEAFF TGCAGTGCAGTGCGCGGAACTGAAGCTTTCTTT
TRBJ1-2 TRBD1 TRBV2 once CASSRDSYGYTF TGTGCCAGTTCCCGGGACAGCTATGGCTACACCTTC
TRBJ2-7 TRBD1 TRBV18 NA CASSPRQGLGYEQYF TGTGCCAGCTCACCGAGACAGGGGTTGGGCTACGAGCAGTACTTC
TRBJ1-1 NA TRBV5-8 NA CASSLGKSGMNTEAFF TGTGCCAGCAGCTTGGGAAAAAGTGGGATGAACACTGAAGCTTTCTTT
TRBJ1-4 TRBD1 TRBV7-9 few CASSLDRGSEKLFF TGTGCCAGCAGCCTTGACAGGGGAAGCGAAAAACTGTTTTTT